These 16 T cell receptor beta chains came from one sample sequenced in a study of Ad26.COV2.S vaccination and SARS-CoV-2 variants. The treatment: about 20 received Ad26.COV2.S at low or high dose, single or two shots; roughly five received placebo; per-sample allocation not given. Sampling took place 63 days after the first vaccine or placebo injection. Clones were sequenced by immunoSEQ multiplex PCR, and TCRdb holds only the in-frame ones, with some missing. The sample has around 340,000 clones; 86% are singletons. The source material was peripheral blood, sampled in a trial of Ad26.COV2.S vaccine versus placebo. These receptors were collected from a person aged 18-65 years who received the Ad26.COV2.S COVID-19 vaccine or a placebo.

The rearrangement joins TRBV6-5 to TRBJ2-7; perhaps TRBD1 as D (6 bases). V was cut by 0 bases and J by 3 bases, with 12 bases left in between. The CDR3 is 15 amino acids. From germline, CDR1 is MNHEY and CDR2 SVGAGI. DNA for the CDR3: TGTGCCAGCAGTTACTCGGACAGATTAGGCTACGAGCAGTACTTC. Translating it yields CASSYSDRLGYEQYF.

This clone turned up a few times. Other nucleotide sequences in the sample specify the same CDR3. The J gene is TRBJ1-2, the V gene TRBV12-3 or TRBV12-4; unclear D gene. V was cut by 3 bases and J by 5 bases, with 10 bases left in between. This CDR3 is built from 13 residues. The CDR3, as DNA: TGTGCCAGCAGTTTCAACGGAGGGTATGGCTACACCTTC. It translates to CASSFNGGYGYTF.

The chain couples TRBV3-1 (or the pseudogene TRBV3-2) to TRBJ2-3; 7 bases map to TRBD2. V lost 0 bases and J lost 2; bases outside the gene matches: 14. Germline CDR1 reads LGHDT; CDR2 reads YNNKEL (reference sequence). This CDR3 spans 19 amino acids. The CDR3: CASSQDLGGGGLVTDTQYF. The CDR3 DNA sequence: TGTGCCAGCAGCCAAGATCTTGGCGGGGGTGGTTTGGTCACAGATACGCAGTATTTT.

J is TRBJ2-2 and V is TRBV4-2; 8 positions match TRBD2. Germline CDR1 and CDR2: LGHNA and YNFKEQ. V lost 4 bases and J lost 3; bases outside the gene matches: 10. This CDR3 is built from 17 residues. This CDR3 is CASSPRGGGSYTGELFF. CDR3 DNA sequence: TGTGCCAGCAGCCCCCGTGGCGGGGGGTCCTACACCGGGGAGCTGTTTTTT.

The V call is TRBV6-5, the J call TRBJ1-6, with 10 bases matching TRBD1. Per the germline V gene, CDR1 is MNHEY and CDR2 is SVGAGI. Losses at the gene ends were 2 bases for V and 12 bases for J; bases not matched to a gene: 4. The CDR3 consists of 14 residues. CDR3 amino acids: CASSYRDRGEPLHF. The CDR3 region has the DNA TGTGCCAGCAGTTACCGGGACAGGGGTGAACCCCTCCACTTT.

This sequence joins TRBV11-2 and TRBJ2-7; D is uncertain. Germline V CDR1 and CDR2: SGHAT, FQNNGV. The CDR3 contains 15 residues. V was clipped by 6 bases and J by 2 bases, with 17 bases between them. The CDR3 reads CASRALTGRPYEQYF. CDR3 DNA sequence: TGTGCCAGCAGAGCCCTAACGGGTCGGCCCTACGAGCAGTACTTC.

This clone has only a few counts. The chain uses TRBV13 and TRBJ2-5, with TRBD2 matching 13 bases. The CDR3 totals 16 residues. With V trimmed by 1 base and J by 6 bases, 5 bases remained unmatched. Germline loops: CDR1 PRHDT, CDR2 FYEKMQ (reference sequence). This CDR3 reads CASSLDTSGRVKTQYF. CDR3 DNA sequence: TGTGCCAGCAGCTTAGATACTAGCGGGAGGGTAAAGACCCAGTACTTC.

The V gene is TRBV5-8, the J gene TRBJ2-2, with 8 bases matching TRBD1. CDR3 length: 15 amino acids. After removal of 4 bases from V and 8 bases from J, the junction contained 10 bases not matched to a gene. The V gene's germline CDR1 is SGHTS and CDR2 YDEGEE. The CDR3 spells CASSSYRDRRGELFF. The CDR3 DNA reads TGTGCCAGCAGCAGTTACCGGGACAGGAGGGGGGAGCTGTTTTTT.

V usage is TRBV19 and J usage is TRBJ2-6; D perhaps matches TRBD1 (6 bases). Germline values: CDR1 LNHDA, CDR2 SQIVND (reference sequence). V gave up 5 bases and J gave up 4 bases, with 12 bases separating them. This CDR3 is 15 amino acids long. Here the CDR3 reads CASSSTGPGANVLTF. DNA for the CDR3: TGTGCCAGTAGTTCCACAGGGCCAGGGGCCAACGTCCTGACTTTC.

The V call is TRBV19, the J call TRBJ2-6; tentatively, D is TRBD1 (6 bases). Germline V gives CDR1 LNHDA, CDR2 SQIVND (reference sequence). CDR3 size: 17 residues. V was shortened by 4 bases and J by 4 bases, with 17 bases between the two germline ends. The CDR3, as DNA: TGTGCCAGTAGTAGGGGGACATCCAGGTCCGGGGCCAACGTCCTGACTTTC. Translated: CASSRGTSRSGANVLTF.

The sample holds a few counts of this clone. The V and J genes are TRBV7-9 and TRBJ2-7; 9 nucleotides line up with TRBD1. The V and J ends lost 5 bases and 3 bases, in that order; junction bases with no gene match: 11. The germline gives CDR1 SEHNR, CDR2 FQNEAQ (reference sequence). The length of the CDR3 is 16 residues. CDR3 in amino acids: CASSPTPGQGIYEQYF. The CDR3 bases are TGTGCCAGCAGCCCCACCCCGGGACAGGGTATCTACGAGCAGTACTTC.

The rearrangement uses TRBV28 and TRBJ1-1; weak D call: TRBD1 (6 bases). Germline CDR1 and CDR2: MDHEN and SYDVKM. Trimming removed 4 bases from V and 8 bases from J, with 14 bases in between. The CDR3 is made up of 13 amino acids. The CDR3 region has the DNA TGTGCCAGCAGTTATGCGGCACAGGGCGAAGCTTTCTTT. It translates to CASSYAAQGEAFF.

V gene TRBV25-1 combines with J gene TRBJ1-4, with D uncertain. The CDR3 contains 14 residues. Germline V gene sequence: CDR1 MGHDK, CDR2 SYGVNS. The V gene lost 1 base and the J gene lost 3 bases, with 6 bases spanning the gap. CDR3 coding DNA: TGTGCCAGCAGTGAATGGGGTCCTAATGAAAAACTGTTTTTT. It yields the protein CASSEWGPNEKLFF.

The chain links TRBV6-5 to TRBJ2-1; weak D call: TRBD2 (6 bases). CDR3 length equals 15 residues. The V end was cut by 4 bases, the J end by 0 bases, with 10 bases between. In germline, CDR1 is MNHEY, CDR2 SVGAGI. The CDR3: CASSFSGSSYNEQFF. CDR3 coding DNA: TGTGCCAGCAGTTTTAGCGGCAGCTCCTACAATGAGCAGTTCTTC.

V usage is TRBV6-6 and J usage is TRBJ2-1, with 9 positions matching TRBD1. V lost 2 bases to trimming and J lost 8 bases; unmatched junction nucleotides: 4. CDR1 and CDR2 from the germline V gene are MNHNY and SVGAGI (reference sequence). The CDR3 runs 14 residues. The CDR3 here is CASSYGQGFDEQFF. The CDR3 nucleotides are TGTGCCAGCAGTTACGGACAGGGGTTTGATGAGCAGTTCTTC.

This clone came up once. This CDR3 reads CASSQEGQRNTIYF. In DNA, the CDR3 is TGCGCCAGCAGCCAGGAGGGACAGAGAAACACCATATATTTT. The chain recombines TRBV4-1 with TRBJ1-3; 7 bases line up with TRBD1. This CDR3 is 14 amino acids long. J lost 5 bases, V lost 3 bases, and 4 bases had no gene match. From germline, CDR1 is MGHRA and CDR2 YSYEKL.